The 24 T cell receptor beta chains given below trace back to one sample, sequenced in a study of blood T cell repertoires in COVID-19 (dated by TCRdb to between 2020 and 2021). Libraries were made using the immunoSEQ multiplex PCR assay. Not all clones reach the TCRdb copy of this immuneACCESS table, which keeps in-frame sequences only. Checked studies attribute under half of the gap to unresolved V genes and leave the rest unexplained. The sample yields 200,000 to 300,000 clones; around four fifths were counted once. 5% to 7% of the sample goes to the ten largest clones. Sequencing was done on a sample of peripheral blood. The receptors derive from a woman aged 60 to 75 with active or convalescent COVID-19.

This sequence joins TRBV6-5 and TRBJ1-6, with D unclear. V was cut by 10 bases and J by 6 bases, with 16 bases left in between. CDR1 is MNHEY, CDR2 SVGAGI, per germline. This CDR3 is built from 14 residues. CDR3 coding DNA: TGTGCCACCTGCGGTGGGTACGGTAATTCACCCCTCCACTTT. Its translation: CATCGGYGNSPLHF.

The V call is TRBV11-2, the J call TRBJ1-2, with 7 bases matching TRBD1. V was pared by 2 bases and J by 8 bases, with 5 bases of the junction left unmatched. The CDR3 spans 13 residues. Germline V gives CDR1 SGHAT, CDR2 FQNNGV. The CDR3 sequence is CASSLMTGPGYTF. Written as DNA, the CDR3 is TGTGCCAGCAGCTTAATGACAGGGCCCGGCTACACCTTC. The full variable domain, with the rest looked up from reference TRBV11-2 and TRBJ1-2, is EAGVAQSPRYKIIEKRQSVAFWCNPISGHATLYWYQQILGQGPKLLIQFQNNGVVDDSQLPKDRFSAERLKGVDSTLKIQPAKLEDSAVYLCASSLMTGPGYTFGSGTRLTVV.

The rearrangement uses TRBV7-8 and TRBJ2-4, with 12 bases fitting TRBD2. Germline values: CDR1 SGHVS, CDR2 FQNEAQ. The CDR3 has 18 residues. After removal of 5 bases from V and 6 bases from J, the junction contained 14 bases not matched to a gene. This CDR3 is CASSDYRLAGGPGNIQYF. The CDR3 bases are TGTGCCAGCAGCGATTATCGTCTAGCGGGGGGGCCGGGAAACATTCAGTACTTC. The entire variable domain, with the rest obtained from reference TRBV7-8 and TRBJ2-4, is as follows: GAGVSQSPRYKVAKRGQDVALRCDPISGHVSLFWYQQALGQGPEFLTYFQNEAQLDKSGLPSDRFFAERPEGSVSTLKIQRTQQEDSAVYLCASSDYRLAGGPGNIQYFGAGTRLSVL.

This chain joins TRBV7-2 and TRBJ2-1; TRBD2 matches at 8 bases. Germline assignment: CDR1 SGHTA and CDR2 FQGNSA. V shed 1 base and J 2 bases; nucleotides not matched to a gene: 4. The CDR3 consists of 16 residues. CDR3 region: CASSLEGGGPYNEQFF. DNA for the CDR3: TGTGCCAGCAGCTTAGAGGGCGGGGGGCCCTACAATGAGCAGTTCTTC.

The rearrangement joins TRBV7-4 to TRBJ1-1; 8 bases line up with TRBD1. CDR1 SGHVT and CDR2 SQSDAQ come from the germline V gene. The length of the CDR3 is 16 residues. V gave up 2 bases and J gave up 0 bases; unmatched junction bases: 5. DNA for the CDR3: TGTGCCAGCAGCTTACTGGGACAGGACATGAACACTGAAGCTTTCTTT. This codes for CASSLLGQDMNTEAFF.

The genes are TRBV7-9 and TRBJ1-4, with D maybe TRBD1 (6 bases). This CDR3 has 14 residues. Germline-derived CDR1 and CDR2 are SEHNR and FQNEAQ (reference sequence). The V end was cut by 6 bases, the J end by 0 bases, with 8 bases between. CDR3 residues: CASSRTATNEKLFF. The CDR3 DNA reads TGTGCCAGCAGTCGGACAGCAACTAATGAAAAACTGTTTTTT.

V and J are TRBV15 and TRBJ2-3; 7 nucleotides line up with TRBD1. Unmatched junction bases numbered 15, after V lost 3 bases and J lost 6 bases. The V gene's germline CDR1 is LNHNV and CDR2 YYDKDF (reference sequence). The CDR3 has 17 residues. DNA for the CDR3: TGTGCCACCAGCAGGGACAGCGACAGGGTGCGTAGGGATACGCAGTATTTT. It translates to CATSRDSDRVRRDTQYF.

The chain recombines TRBV10-1 with TRBJ2-5; 9 positions match TRBD1. CDR1 and CDR2 (germline): WNHNN, SYGVQD (reference sequence). V lost 4 bases, J lost 5 bases, and 5 bases stayed unmatched. This CDR3 contains 14 residues. In nucleotides, the CDR3 is TGCGCCAGCAGTGGACAGGGGGTTCGGGAGACCCAGTACTTC. It codes for CASSGQGVRETQYF.

The CDR3 sequence is CASSQWGRKDVANNYGYTF. The DNA for the CDR3 is TGTGCCAGCAGCCAATGGGGCAGAAAGGACGTGGCAAATAACTATGGCTACACCTTC. This rearrangement joins TRBV3-1 (or the pseudogene TRBV3-2) to TRBJ1-2, with D possibly being TRBD1 (5 bases). Trimming pared 2 bases from V and 1 base from J, leaving 23 bases between. The CDR3 sequence is 19 residues long. Per the germline V gene, CDR1 is LGHDT and CDR2 is YNNKEL (reference sequence).

The chain is built from TRBV2 and TRBJ2-6; no firm D call. The CDR3 has 16 residues. CDR1 and CDR2 from the germline V gene are SNHLY and FYNNEI. V was trimmed by 5 bases and J by 2 bases, leaving 13 bases between them. DNA for the CDR3: TGTGCCAGCAGTCCCAGCCGGGTGGCTGGGGCCAACGTCCTGACTTTC. Protein sequence: CASSPSRVAGANVLTF.

This chain joins TRBV5-8 and TRBJ1-2; 7 nucleotides line up with TRBD1. In germline, CDR1 is SGHTS, CDR2 YDEGEE. J lost 3 bases, V lost 2 bases, and 1 base had no gene match. The CDR3 runs 13 residues. CDR3 residues: CASSFGTDYGYTF. In DNA, the CDR3 is TGTGCCAGCAGCTTCGGGACAGACTATGGCTACACCTTC.

This chain uses TRBV19 with TRBJ2-3; D possibly corresponds to TRBD2 (7 bases). CDR1 is LNHDA, CDR2 SQIVND, per germline (reference sequence). Deletions cut 5 bases from V and 0 bases from J, with 24 bases between. CDR3 length: 19 residues. The chain's CDR3 is CASSALTGRAGASTDTQYF. CDR3 bases: TGTGCCAGTAGTGCCCTAACGGGACGGGCGGGGGCTAGCACAGATACGCAGTATTTT.

This clone was observed a single time. The chain has TRBV3-1 (or the pseudogene TRBV3-2) and TRBJ1-2; possible D gene TRBD1, 6 bases. The CDR3 sequence is 14 residues long. In germline, CDR1 is LGHDT, CDR2 YNNKEL (reference sequence). V was pared by 10 bases and J by 6 bases, with 21 bases between. The CDR3 reads CATGGQGPRNGYTF. As DNA, the CDR3 is TGTGCCACTGGCGGGCAGGGGCCAAGGAATGGCTACACCTTC.

The chain recombines TRBV20-1 with TRBJ2-1, with a possible D match to TRBD2 (6 bases). V dropped 3 bases and J dropped 0 bases, with 15 bases sitting between them. The CDR3 has 16 residues. Germline V gene lookup returns CDR1 DFQATT and CDR2 SNEGSKA (reference sequence). The CDR3 sequence is CSASPGLTSSYNEQFF. The CDR3 DNA reads as TGCAGTGCTAGTCCGGGACTCACAAGCTCCTACAATGAGCAGTTCTTC.

The V and J genes are TRBV4-2 and TRBJ2-7; 8 bases map to TRBD2. The CDR3 length is 14 residues. The trim removed 1 base at V and 3 bases at J, leaving 2 bases unmatched. CDR1 and CDR2 (germline): LGHNA, YNFKEQ. The CDR3 protein is CASSQAAGGYEQYF. The CDR3, as DNA: TGTGCCAGCAGCCAAGCGGCGGGGGGCTACGAGCAGTACTTC.

V gene TRBV24-1 combines with J gene TRBJ2-5; TRBD1 aligns across 9 bases. The germline CDR1 and CDR2 sequences are KGHDR and SFDVKD. This CDR3 contains 15 residues. The V gene end was trimmed by 3 bases and the J gene end by 5 bases; junction bases not matched to a gene: 6. The CDR3 sequence is CATSDRDRVYETQYF. In DNA, the CDR3 is TGTGCCACCAGTGATCGGGACAGGGTTTACGAGACCCAGTACTTC.

This clone has just a few counts. The chain has TRBV19 and TRBJ1-2, with D hard to call. This CDR3 contains 13 residues. Per germline, CDR1 LNHDA and CDR2 SQIVND (reference sequence). V was cut by 6 bases and J by 0 bases, with 8 bases left in between. The CDR3 sequence is CASRADTNYGYTF. The DNA of the CDR3 is TGTGCCAGTAGGGCGGATACTAACTATGGCTACACCTTC. Drawing the rest from reference TRBV19 and TRBJ1-2, the complete variable domain is DGGITQSPKYLFRKEGQNVTLSCEQNLNHDAMYWYRQDPGQGLRLIYYSQIVNDFQKGDIAEGYSVSREKKESFPLTVTSAQKNPTAFYLCASRADTNYGYTFGSGTRLTVV.

The V gene is TRBV5-6, the J gene TRBJ2-3; TRBD2 is a possible D gene (6 bases). Germline V gives CDR1 SGHDT, CDR2 YYEEEE. The CDR3 covers 14 residues. V was clipped by 6 bases and J by 2 bases, with 13 bases between them. The CDR3 is CASTRDLLTDTQYF. CDR3 bases: TGTGCCAGCACCCGGGACTTGCTCACAGATACGCAGTATTTT.

In DNA, the CDR3 is TGTGCCAGCAGCTTAGACGGGACAGGGGCAAACACCATATATTTT. The encoded protein is CASSLDGTGANTIYF. V gene TRBV7-2 combines with J gene TRBJ1-3, with 10 nucleotides matching TRBD1. CDR3 length: 15 residues. The J segment lost 6 bases and the V segment lost 1 base, leaving 3 bases of the junction unmatched. Germline CDR1 SGHTA, CDR2 FQGNSA.

CDR3 nucleotides: TGTGCCAGCAGCCTGAGCGTGACCTACGAGCAGTACGTC. It translates to CASSLSVTYEQYV. The chain is built from TRBV5-8 and TRBJ2-7; D is unclear. Trimming left V 4 bases short and J 2 bases short, with 10 bases between. Germline values: CDR1 SGHTS, CDR2 YDEGEE. CDR3 length: 13 residues.

The V gene is TRBV14, the J gene TRBJ1-2; 7 nucleotides align to TRBD1. This CDR3 comprises 14 residues. Germline V gene sequence: CDR1 SGHDN, CDR2 FVKESK. With V trimmed by 4 bases and J by 8 bases, 10 bases remained unmatched. For the CDR3, the DNA is TGTGCCAGCAGCCTACACGACAGGGTAGGCGGCTACACCTTC. It encodes CASSLHDRVGGYTF.

For the CDR3, the DNA is TGTGCCAGCAGTTACGGGCCGCTGAGAGAGACCCAGTACTTC. This sequence encodes CASSYGPLRETQYF. The chain joins TRBV6-2 or TRBV6-3 to TRBJ2-5; D remains ambiguous. Per the germline V gene, CDR1 is MNHEY and CDR2 is SVGEGT. CDR3 size: 14 residues. V was trimmed by 2 bases and J by 4 bases, leaving 11 bases between them.

The genes are TRBV4-2 and TRBJ1-1; the match to TRBD1 covers 7 bases. There are 15 residues in the CDR3. V was clipped by 1 base and J by 4 bases; unmatched bases: 6. Germline CDR1 is LGHNA and CDR2 is YNFKEQ. CDR3 loop: CASSQGQGRGTEAFF. In DNA form, the CDR3 reads TGTGCCAGCAGCCAAGGACAGGGCAGGGGCACTGAAGCTTTCTTT.

V gene TRBV19 combines with J gene TRBJ1-1; D is possibly TRBD1 (6 bases). Germline V gene lookup returns CDR1 LNHDA and CDR2 SQIVND (reference sequence). This CDR3 has 15 residues. V shed 7 bases and J shed 3 bases, with 18 bases lying between them. CDR3 protein: CASTIGTLGDTEAFF. CDR3 in DNA: TGTGCCAGTACCATCGGGACACTTGGGGACACTGAAGCTTTCTTT.